The subject of this entry is one TCR beta chain. Its antigen is not known. The data derive from a study of Ad26.COV2.S vaccination and SARS-CoV-2 variants. Study results and limitations: Reported post-vaccination CD8+ and CD4+ T cell responses to spike showed substantial breadth.

Measured with immunoSEQ multiplex PCR; TCRdb has only the in-frame clones, and not every one. The sample lists hundreds of thousands of clones, roughly nine tenths occurring once. This receptor was taken from a human donor who had recovered from COVID-19. This specimen was peripheral blood, taken after recovery from COVID-19.

CDR3: CASSPLGTSGSTDTQYF. As DNA, the CDR3 is TGTGCCAGCTCACCACTCGGGACTAGCGGGAGCACAGATACGCAGTATTTT. This rearrangement joins TRBV18 to TRBJ2-3, with TRBD2 identical over 12 bases. Germline CDR1 KGHSH, CDR2 LQKENI. The CDR3 loop spans 17 amino acids. Trimming at V came to 1 base and at J to 0 bases, leaving 2 bases not matched to a gene.